This entry lists 10 T cell receptor beta chains sequenced from one sample in a study of T cells in Graves' hyperthyroidism and ophthalmopathy. There were TCR beta CDR3 regions amplified from RNA transcripts. The HTBI primer set was used in a first-round RT-PCR of the TCR CDR3. One entry per CDR3 protein results from TCRdb running MiXCR on the multiplex PCR reads. The sample consists of about 840,000 distinct CDR3 sequences, 38% of them appearing once. Sequences were obtained from blood. These receptors all stem from a man aged 18 to 30 with Graves' hyperthyroidism.

The rearrangement uses TRBV15 and TRBJ2-5; D possibly uses TRBD1 or TRBD2 (6 bases each). The tail of the sequence fits TRBJ2-4 better, so the J call may be wrong. Germline lookup yields CDR1 LNHNV and CDR2 YYDKDF (reference sequence). This CDR3 is 16 amino acids long. CDR3 region: CATSRVYAGGGNIQYF. CDR3 sequence (DNA): TGTGCCACCAGCAGAGTGTACGCAGGAGGGGGAAACATTCAGTACTTC.

Concerning this clonotype: One junction end does not reproduce the germline sequence, and a read error may be involved. The V and J genes are TRBV7-2 and TRBJ1-2; 7 bases fit TRBD1. CDR3 length: 17 residues. CDR1 and CDR2 (germline): SGHTA, FQGNSA. CDR3 DNA sequence: TGCGCCAGCAGCCCGACCGGGACAGAATACCAAGAATATGGCTACACCTTC. Translated, it gives CASSPTGTEYQEYGYTF.

This clonotype has a count of ten or more. The rearrangement uses TRBV19 and TRBJ1-2; 7 bases are shared with TRBD1. The V segment lost 6 bases and the J segment 2 bases; nucleotides outside the gene matches: 12. Germline V lookup: CDR1 LNHDA, CDR2 SQIVND (reference sequence). The CDR3 is 16 amino acids. The CDR3 loop reads CASRLRDSDLNYGYTF. In DNA, the CDR3 is TGTGCCAGTAGGCTCCGGGACAGCGATTTAAACTATGGCTACACCTTC.

Ten or more counts support this clonotype. The rearrangement links TRBV29-1 to TRBJ2-7; 11 bases are a match to TRBD1. J gave up 4 bases and V 6 bases, and 5 bases lay outside the gene matches. Per the germline V gene, CDR1 is SQVTM and CDR2 is ANQGSEA. The CDR3 spans 13 residues. CDR3 loop: CSVPGQGAYEQYF. CDR3 nucleotides: TGCAGCGTCCCAGGACAGGGGGCGTACGAGCAGTACTTC.

This clonotype came up a few times. The CDR3 nucleotides read TGTGCCAGCAGCCTCAAGGCTGCCTACGAGCAGTACTTC. It encodes CASSLKAAYEQYF. This chain uses TRBV7-9 with TRBJ2-7, with D unresolved. Trimming removed 5 bases from V and 2 bases from J, with 10 bases in between. Germline CDR1 is SEHNR and CDR2 is FQNEAQ (reference sequence). The CDR3 totals 13 residues.

This clonotype was seen repeatedly, ten times or more. The chain couples TRBV20-1 to TRBJ1-6; TRBD1 matches at 8 bases. With 5 bases clipped from V and 7 bases from J, the junction kept 4 bases outside the gene matches. This CDR3 region has 13 residues. Germline lookup yields CDR1 DFQATT and CDR2 SNEGSKA (reference sequence). CDR3 nucleotides: TGCAGTGCTGGACAGGGACTAAATTCACCCCTCCACTTT. Protein product: CSAGQGLNSPLHF.

The V gene is TRBV6-1, the J gene TRBJ2-7; TRBD2 matches 9 bases. CDR3 length equals 15 residues. Germline CDR1 and CDR2: MNHNS and SASEGT. V was clipped by 6 bases and J by 2 bases; unmatched bases: 8. The CDR3 coding sequence is TGTGCCAGCAGCCCCGGACTAGCGAGACCCTACGAGCAGTACTTC. Translated: CASSPGLARPYEQYF.

This chain connects TRBV7-2 to TRBJ2-6, with a possible D match to TRBD2 (6 bases). The germline gives CDR1 SGHTA, CDR2 FQGNSA. V was cut by 4 bases and J by 4 bases, with 20 bases left in between. The CDR3 consists of 18 residues. In DNA, the CDR3 is TGTGCCAGCAGCTCCGTCACTAGCCATCGGGGGGGGGCCAACGTCCTGACTTTC. The encoded protein is CASSSVTSHRGGANVLTF.

The rearrangement links TRBV7-9 to TRBJ2-5; 8 bases match TRBD1. The V and J ends lost 5 bases and 2 bases, in that order; junction bases with no gene match: 13. The CDR3 sequence is 17 residues long. Looked up from germline, CDR1 is SEHNR and CDR2 is FQNEAQ (reference sequence). CDR3 loop: CASSQGAGGPRQETQYF. The CDR3 DNA follows: TGTGCCAGCAGCCAGGGGGCCGGCGGCCCTCGGCAAGAGACCCAGTACTTC.

The gene calls are TRBV7-2 and TRBJ2-6, with D tentatively TRBD2 (7 bases). V was pared by 5 bases and J by 2 bases, with 13 bases between. Germline values: CDR1 SGHTA, CDR2 FQGNSA. This CDR3 region has 16 residues. CDR3 DNA: TGTGCCAGCAGCCTCACAGGGACTACTGGGGCCAACGTCCTGACTTTC. Translating it yields CASSLTGTTGANVLTF.